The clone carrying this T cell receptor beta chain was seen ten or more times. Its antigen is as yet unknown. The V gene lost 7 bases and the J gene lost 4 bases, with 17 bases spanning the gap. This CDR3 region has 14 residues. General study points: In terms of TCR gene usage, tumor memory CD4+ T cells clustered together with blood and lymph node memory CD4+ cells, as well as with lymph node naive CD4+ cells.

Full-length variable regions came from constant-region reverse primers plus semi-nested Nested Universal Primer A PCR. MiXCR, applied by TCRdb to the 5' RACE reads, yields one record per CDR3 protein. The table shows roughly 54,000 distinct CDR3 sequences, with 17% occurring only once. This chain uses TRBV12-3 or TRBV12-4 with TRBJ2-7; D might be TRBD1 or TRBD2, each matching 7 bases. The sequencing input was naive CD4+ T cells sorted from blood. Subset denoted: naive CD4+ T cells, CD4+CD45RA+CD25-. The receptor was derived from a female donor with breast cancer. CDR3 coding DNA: TGTGCCAGCACTGAGGGAGGGGGCGCGTACGAGCAGTACTTC. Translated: CASTEGGGAYEQYF.